The 7 T cell receptor beta chains below come from one sample, sequenced in a study of blood T cell repertoires in COVID-19. Here immunoSEQ multiplex PCR was the method, and the copy in TCRdb shows in-frame clones only, minus some. This sample yields 150,000 to 200,000 clones, of which 75% to 85% are seen a single time; 4.5% to 7.5% belongs to the top ten. The sequenced sample consisted of PBMCs or T cells enriched from blood (not recorded which). These receptors all stem from a middle-aged man who had recovered from COVID-19.

This rearrangement joins TRBV11-2 to TRBJ2-7; tentatively, D is TRBD2 (7 bases). The germline CDR1 and CDR2 sequences are SGHAT and FQNNGV. The length of the CDR3 is 16 residues. The germline V and J ends were trimmed by 1 base and 0 bases, with 13 bases remaining between them. CDR3 nucleotides: TGTGCCAGCAGCTTAGCGGGGGGCCCCAGCTCCTACGAGCAGTACTTC. Translated: CASSLAGGPSSYEQYF.

The chain combines TRBV7-9 with TRBJ1-3, with D hard to call. The germline V and J ends were trimmed by 7 bases and 4 bases, with 17 bases remaining between them. This CDR3 region has 15 residues. The germline gives CDR1 SEHNR, CDR2 FQNEAQ (reference sequence). The CDR3, as DNA: TGTGCCAGCACCTCAACCCGGAGGGAGGGAAACACCATATATTTT. It is translated as CASTSTRREGNTIYF. The full variable domain, its missing parts supplied by reference TRBV7-9 and TRBJ1-3, is DTGVSQNPRHKITKRGQNVTFRCDPISEHNRLYWYRQTLGQGPEFLTYFQNEAQLEKSRLLSDRFSAERPKGSFSTLEIQRTEQGDSAMYLCASTSTRREGNTIYFGEGSWLTVV.

The chain links TRBV7-9 to TRBJ2-7, with TRBD2 identical over 9 bases. From germline, CDR1 is SEHNR and CDR2 FQNEAQ (reference sequence). The V and J ends lost 2 bases and 5 bases, in that order; junction bases with no gene match: 7. CDR3 length equals 15 residues. The DNA for the CDR3 is TGTGCCAGCAGCTTAACCGGTAGCGGGGGTCACGAGCAGTACGTC. Protein product: CASSLTGSGGHEQYV.

The chain has TRBV5-1 and TRBJ2-5; a possible D gene is TRBD2 (6 bases). This CDR3 spans 16 amino acids. Trimming took off 4 bases at V and 3 bases at J, with 19 bases between the two ends. Germline CDR1 and CDR2: SGHRS and YFSETQ. CDR3 region: CASSATAGRRKETQYF. CDR3 coding DNA: TGCGCCAGCAGCGCTACCGCGGGACGGAGAAAAGAGACCCAGTACTTC. Complete variable domain (other parts from reference TRBV5-1 and TRBJ2-5): KAGVTQTPRYLIKTRGQQVTLSCSPISGHRSVSWYQQTPGQGLQFLFEYFSETQRNKGNFPGRFSGRQFSNSRSEMNVSTLELGDSALYLCASSATAGRRKETQYFGPGTRLLVL.

The chain carries TRBV9 and TRBJ2-2, with 7 nucleotides matching TRBD2. Germline V gene sequence: CDR1 SGDLS, CDR2 YYNGEE. After removal of 3 bases from V and 5 bases from J, the junction contained 7 bases not matched to a gene. This CDR3 spans 15 amino acids. This CDR3 is CASSAGPGGTGELFF. The CDR3 DNA reads as TGTGCCAGCAGCGCAGGGCCGGGGGGAACCGGGGAGCTGTTTTTT.

The V call is TRBV6-5, the J call TRBJ1-1; 9 nucleotides align to TRBD1. Per germline, CDR1 MNHEY and CDR2 SVGAGI. V trimming: 6 bases; J trimming: 12 bases; junction bases outside the gene matches: 5. This CDR3 spans 11 amino acids. Here the CDR3 DNA reads TGTGCCAGCAGCAGGGACAGGGTAACTTTCTTT. Protein: CASSRDRVTFF.

This chain joins TRBV3-1 (or the pseudogene TRBV3-2) and TRBJ2-2; TRBD2 agrees at 8 bases. V shed 6 bases, J shed 3 bases, and the junction held 3 bases outside the gene matches. The CDR3 sequence is 14 residues long. Germline V gene data show CDR1 as LGHDT and CDR2 as YNNKEL (reference sequence). The CDR3 protein is CASRRGGYTGELFF. Written as DNA, the CDR3 is TGTGCCAGCAGACGGGGGGGCTACACCGGGGAGCTGTTTTTT.